The 23 T cell receptor beta chains below all came from one sample that was sequenced in a study of blood T cell repertoires in COVID-19. Generated by immunoSEQ multiplex PCR, the TCRdb table keeps only in-frame clones and is missing some. The sample includes 150,000 to 200,000 clones, 88% seen only once; the top ten take around 4.8%. The sample consisted of peripheral blood. These receptors were taken from a human donor in a cohort sampled during active COVID-19.

This chain joins TRBV5-1 and TRBJ2-7; 7 bases map to TRBD1. V was clipped by 4 bases and J by 0 bases; unmatched bases: 4. There are 14 residues in the CDR3. From germline, CDR1 is SGHRS and CDR2 YFSETQ. CDR3 coding DNA: TGCGCCAGCAGCCAGGACAGGACCTCCTACGAGCAGTACTTC. Translated, it gives CASSQDRTSYEQYF. The variable domain in full, with the rest retrieved from reference TRBV5-1 and TRBJ2-7, is KAGVTQTPRYLIKTRGQQVTLSCSPISGHRSVSWYQQTPGQGLQFLFEYFSETQRNKGNFPGRFSGRQFSNSRSEMNVSTLELGDSALYLCASSQDRTSYEQYFGPGTRLTVT.

The chain combines TRBV19 with TRBJ2-7; the D call may be TRBD1 or TRBD2 (9 bases each). The CDR3 totals 22 residues. V dropped 5 bases and J dropped 2 bases, with 37 bases sitting between them. CDR1 LNHDA and CDR2 SQIVND come from the germline V gene (reference sequence). The CDR3 coding sequence is TGTGCCAGTAGTTCCGGGGACAGGGCCCTGAATCCTATAGCGGGAGAAACCTACGAGCAGTACTTC. Translation gives CASSSGDRALNPIAGETYEQYF.

As DNA, the CDR3 is TGTGCCAGCAGTGAGGGGACTAGCGGGAGACCTGATACGCAGTATTTT. The encoded protein is CASSEGTSGRPDTQYF. The rearrangement joins TRBV6-4 to TRBJ2-3; 14 bases are shared with TRBD2. This CDR3 region has 16 residues. Trimming took 3 bases from V and 6 from J; bases not matched to a gene: 5. From germline, CDR1 is MRHNA and CDR2 SNTAGT.

The gene calls are TRBV10-3 and TRBJ2-1; TRBD2 might be the D (5 bases). Per germline, CDR1 ENHRY and CDR2 SYGVKD. The CDR3 is 15 residues long. V was shortened by 0 bases and J by 4 bases, with 10 bases between the two germline ends. The CDR3 is CAISESGVPYNEQFF. The CDR3 DNA reads TGTGCCATCAGTGAGTCCGGGGTACCTTACAATGAGCAGTTCTTC.

This clone has just one count. The chain combines TRBV27 with TRBJ1-5; 7 bases align to TRBD1. Per germline, CDR1 MNHEY and CDR2 SMNVEV (reference sequence). This CDR3 spans 15 amino acids. V lost 5 bases and J lost 2; bases outside the gene matches: 6. CDR3 bases: TGTGCCAGCAGTCCACCAGGACAGGGCAATCAGCCCCAGCATTTT. Amino acids: CASSPPGQGNQPQHF.

On this clone: The sample contains more than one DNA sequence encoding this CDR3. The V gene is TRBV30, the J gene TRBJ1-2; 10 bases line up with TRBD1. CDR1 and CDR2 from the germline V gene are GTSNPN and SVGIG (reference sequence). With V trimmed by 3 bases and J by 5 bases, 3 bases remained unmatched. The CDR3 spans 13 residues. CDR3 in amino acids: CAWRGQGNYGYTF. The CDR3 nucleotides read TGTGCCTGGAGGGGACAGGGGAATTATGGCTACACCTTC. The full variable domain, with the rest looked up from reference TRBV30 and TRBJ1-2, is SQTIHQWPATLVQPVGSPLSLECTVEGTSNPNLYWYRQAAGRGLQLLFYSVGIGQISSEVPQNLSASRPQDRQFILSSKKLLLSDSGFYLCAWRGQGNYGYTFGSGTRLTVV.

This clone was seen a handful of times. This chain links TRBV3-1 (or the pseudogene TRBV3-2) with TRBJ2-1, with TRBD2 matching over 8 bases. Trimming removed 4 bases from V and 7 bases from J; junction bases left unmatched: 6. The germline V gene encodes CDR1 LGHDT and CDR2 YNNKEL (reference sequence). The CDR3 spans 14 residues. The CDR3 region has the DNA TGTGCCAGCAGCCCGCGACTAGCGAGAAATGAGCAGTTCTTC. Translation: CASSPRLARNEQFF.

The chain joins TRBV12-5 to TRBJ2-2, with TRBD2 as a possible D gene (6 bases). The V and J ends lost 2 bases and 4 bases respectively, with 14 bases between them. The CDR3 contains 16 residues. Germline V lookup: CDR1 LGHNT, CDR2 FRNRAP. The CDR3 reads CASGLQIAAPTGELFF. The CDR3 DNA reads as TGTGCTAGTGGTTTGCAGATAGCGGCCCCCACCGGGGAGCTGTTTTTT.

The chain employs TRBV27 and TRBJ2-3, with TRBD2 identical over 8 bases. Germline V CDR1 and CDR2: MNHEY, SMNVEV (reference sequence). Trimming at V came to 5 bases and at J to 1 base, leaving 11 bases not matched to a gene. CDR3 size: 17 residues. The CDR3 loop reads CASSLRHLAGRTDTQYF. DNA of the CDR3: TGTGCCAGCAGTCTAAGACACTTAGCGGGACGCACAGATACGCAGTATTTT.

V usage is TRBV27 and J usage is TRBJ2-1; possible D gene TRBD2, 7 bases. Trimming took off 2 bases at V and 2 bases at J, with 10 bases between the two ends. The CDR3 extends over 15 amino acids. Germline CDR1 MNHEY, CDR2 SMNVEV (reference sequence). CDR3 protein: CASSLRGGPYNEQFF. The CDR3 nucleotides read TGTGCCAGCAGTTTAAGGGGGGGCCCCTACAATGAGCAGTTCTTC.

The chain joins TRBV7-9 to TRBJ2-7; D gene unclear. The length of the CDR3 is 12 residues. V was cut by 2 bases and J by 3 bases, with 5 bases left in between. CDR1 and CDR2 from the germline V gene are SEHNR and FQNEAQ (reference sequence). This chain's CDR3 is CASSLNLYEQYF. In DNA form, the CDR3 reads TGTGCCAGCAGCTTAAATCTCTACGAGCAGTACTTC. Complete variable domain (other parts from reference TRBV7-9 and TRBJ2-7): DTGVSQNPRHKITKRGQNVTFRCDPISEHNRLYWYRQTLGQGPEFLTYFQNEAQLEKSRLLSDRFSAERPKGSFSTLEIQRTEQGDSAMYLCASSLNLYEQYFGPGTRLTVT.

The chain carries TRBV7-9 and TRBJ1-1; D ambiguous. The CDR3 length is 13 residues. Germline V lookup: CDR1 SEHNR, CDR2 FQNEAQ (reference sequence). The germline V and J ends were trimmed by 5 bases and 1 base, with 8 bases remaining between them. The CDR3 sequence is CASSPNTNTEAFF. The CDR3, as DNA: TGTGCCAGCAGCCCGAACACGAACACTGAAGCTTTCTTT.

The chain couples TRBV10-2 to TRBJ1-6, with a tentative D call TRBD1 (5 bases). V was pared by 6 bases and J by 9 bases, with 18 bases between. Germline values: CDR1 WSHSY, CDR2 SAAADI. The CDR3 spans 15 residues. CDR3 DNA: TGCGCCAGCAGGGGCAGGGAGTTGGGGGGTTCACCCCTCCACTTT. This sequence encodes CASRGRELGGSPLHF.

The chain has TRBV15 and TRBJ2-2; 11 bases line up with TRBD2. Trimming took 1 base from V and 3 from J; bases not matched to a gene: 1. In germline, CDR1 is LNHNV, CDR2 YYDKDF (reference sequence). The CDR3 has 16 amino acids. DNA for the CDR3: TGTGCCACCAGCAGAGGGACTAGCGGGTACACCGGGGAGCTGTTTTTT. It codes for CATSRGTSGYTGELFF.

This clone was seen a few times. The chain combines TRBV6-5 with TRBJ2-1, with D possibly being TRBD1 (6 bases). Germline loops: CDR1 MNHEY, CDR2 SVGAGI. The CDR3 sequence is 14 residues long. Trimming shortened V by 5 bases and J by 7 bases, and 15 bases separated the two germline ends. The CDR3 reads CASSLTGSSNEQFF. CDR3 in DNA: TGTGCCAGCAGTCTAACAGGGAGTTCGAATGAGCAGTTCTTC.

This chain connects TRBV6-6 to TRBJ2-7; tentative D call: TRBD2 (5 bases). Trimming took 5 bases from V and 3 from J, leaving 14 bases between them. The germline CDR1 and CDR2 sequences are MNHNY and SVGAGI (reference sequence). This CDR3 is 14 amino acids long. The CDR3 loop reads CASSQLVDGYEQYF. CDR3 DNA: TGTGCCAGCAGTCAACTAGTCGATGGCTACGAGCAGTACTTC.

V is TRBV7-2 and J is TRBJ1-1, with a weak D call TRBD1 (6 bases). This CDR3 is 13 amino acids long. The V and J ends lost 5 bases and 7 bases respectively, with 14 bases between them. Looked up from germline, CDR1 is SGHTA and CDR2 is FQGNSA. For the CDR3, the DNA is TGTGCCAGCAGCGAAGCGGGGGCATTTGAAGCTTTCTTT. It is translated as CASSEAGAFEAFF. Supplemented by reference TRBV7-2 and TRBJ1-1, the full variable domain reads GAGVSQSPSNKVTEKGKDVELRCDPISGHTALYWYRQSLGQGLEFLIYFQGNSAPDKSGLPSDRFSAERTGGSVSTLTIQRTQQEDSAVYLCASSEAGAFEAFFGQGTRLTVV.

This clone is a singleton in its sample. The chain has TRBV14 and TRBJ2-5, with TRBD2 matching over 8 bases. J gave up 4 bases and V 2 bases, and 6 bases lay outside the gene matches. Germline values: CDR1 SGHDN, CDR2 FVKESK. The CDR3 spans 15 residues. CDR3 region: CASSQPGRGRETQYF. Here the CDR3 DNA reads TGTGCCAGCAGCCAACCCGGGAGGGGAAGAGAGACCCAGTACTTC.

The chain recombines TRBV11-2 with TRBJ1-2, with no clear D. V lost 5 bases, J lost 7 bases, and 11 bases lay in between. This CDR3 comprises 12 residues. The V gene's germline CDR1 is SGHAT and CDR2 FQNNGV. Here the CDR3 DNA reads TGTGCCAGCAGCCCCTCGCCCGGTGGCTACACCTTC. The encoded protein is CASSPSPGGYTF.

This chain links TRBV6-2 or TRBV6-3 with TRBJ2-7, with D unresolved. Trimming pared 6 bases from V and 2 bases from J, leaving 8 bases between. Looked up from germline, CDR1 is MNHEY and CDR2 is SVGEGT. CDR3 size: 12 residues. This chain's CDR3 is CASSRATYEQYF. The DNA for the CDR3 is TGTGCCAGCAGCCGCGCCACCTACGAGCAGTACTTC.

This clone showed up many times. J is TRBJ1-4 and V is TRBV6-6, with no clear D. Trimming took off 5 bases at V and 1 base at J, with 8 bases between the two ends. Looked up from germline, CDR1 is MNHNY and CDR2 is SVGAGI (reference sequence). The CDR3 has 14 amino acids. CDR3 in DNA: TGTGCCAGCAGTCAAATTCAAACTAATGAAAAACTGTTTTTT. Protein sequence: CASSQIQTNEKLFF.

The gene calls are TRBV27 and TRBJ2-5; 12 nucleotides line up with TRBD2. The J segment lost 1 base and the V segment lost 3 bases, leaving 12 bases of the junction unmatched. The CDR3 consists of 19 residues. Germline loops: CDR1 MNHEY, CDR2 SMNVEV (reference sequence). The CDR3 DNA reads as TGTGCCAGCAGTTTTCGTGAGACTAGCGGGAGAAGGGGCCAAGAGACCCAGTACTTC. Encoded protein: CASSFRETSGRRGQETQYF.

The rearrangement joins TRBV27 to TRBJ2-7; TRBD2 might be the D (5 bases). Trimming stripped 3 bases from V and 3 bases from J, with 15 bases between. CDR3 size: 15 residues. Germline V gene lookup returns CDR1 MNHEY and CDR2 SMNVEV (reference sequence). As DNA, the CDR3 is TGTGCCAGCAGTTTGGGCCAGGACTTATACTACGAGCAGTACTTC. Its protein is CASSLGQDLYYEQYF.